This TCR beta chain was identified during a study of OX40 agonist ivuxolimab in advanced cancers. The V gene's germline CDR1 is MDHEN and CDR2 SYDVKM. With V trimmed by 5 bases and J by 10 bases, 7 bases remained unmatched. CDR3 size: 14 residues. The protocol was immunoSEQ multiplex PCR, while the TCRdb copy is restricted to in-frame clones and leaves out a portion. The sample records about 61,000 clones, roughly 90% being singletons. This chain uses TRBV28 with TRBJ2-1, with 11 nucleotides matching TRBD1. The source is an adult with an advanced solid tumor such as melanoma, head and neck, liver or kidney cancer. Sequenced material: CD4+ or CD8+ T cells sorted from blood, taken in a trial of the OX40 agonist ivuxolimab. CDR3 residues: CASSLRTGGKEQFF. DNA for the CDR3: TGTGCCAGCAGTCTAAGGACAGGGGGCAAAGAGCAGTTCTTC.